One sample yielded the 17 T cell receptor beta chains listed below, sequenced in a study of blood T cells in healthy people across ages. With a J-beta primer mix and a sample-barcoded 5' primer, a second PCR ran 7 to 11 cycles. TCRdb analysed the 5' RACE reads with MiXCR anew, one entry per CDR3 protein. The sample gives hundreds of thousands of distinct CDR3 sequences, approximately 52% of which show up once; roughly 14% is in the top ten. Sequenced input: blood. Source of these receptors: a woman aged 80 or over in good health.

This clonotype was seen repeatedly, ten times or more. At one end, the junction sequence differs from germline, possibly due to a read error. The J gene is TRBJ2-7, the V gene TRBV7-2, with a possible D match to TRBD1 (5 bases). The germline V gene encodes CDR1 SGHTA and CDR2 FQGNSA. The CDR3 runs 14 residues. The CDR3 protein is CATSLYDSLTEQYF. CDR3 in DNA: TGTGCCACCAGCTTATATGACAGCCTGACGGAGCAGTACTTC.

This clonotype was recorded a few times. One base away lies a much larger clone, so this may be a sequencing read error. V and J are TRBV15 and TRBJ2-1; D not certain. CDR1 and CDR2 from the germline V gene are LNHNV and YYDKDF (reference sequence). The germline V and J ends were trimmed by 4 bases and 10 bases, with 5 bases remaining between them. The CDR3 loop spans 10 amino acids. CDR3 nucleotide sequence: TGTGCCACCAGCAAGCACGAGCAGTTCTTC. Its translation is CATSKHEQFF.

To note about this clonotype: Being one base from a much bigger clone, this may be a read error. The gene calls are TRBV2 and TRBJ2-4; a weak D match, TRBD2 (6 bases). The CDR3 spans 15 residues. Germline V gives CDR1 SNHLY, CDR2 FYNNEI. The CDR3 here is CGSSALAAAKNIQYF. The CDR3, as DNA: TGTGGCAGCAGCGCATTAGCGGCAGCCAAAAACATTCAGTACTTC.

This clonotype is a singleton in its sample. CDR3 in DNA: TGTGCCAGCAGCCAATCAACTAGCGGGGAGCAGTTCTTC. Its protein is CASSQSTSGEQFF. The J gene is TRBJ2-1, the V gene TRBV4-2, with 9 bases lining up with TRBD2. Per germline, CDR1 LGHNA and CDR2 YNFKEQ. This CDR3 is built from 13 residues. The J segment lost 10 bases and the V segment lost 2 bases, leaving 3 bases of the junction unmatched.

In regard to this clonotype: A much larger clone lies one base from this, so it may be a read error. This chain joins TRBV7-9 and TRBJ1-2, with a tentative D call TRBD1 (5 bases). The CDR3 runs to 16 residues. Germline V CDR1 and CDR2: SEHNR, FQNEAQ (reference sequence). For the CDR3, the DNA is TGTGTCAGCAGCTTAGACGGGCGCGGACAAGCCTATGGCTACACCTTC. This translates into CVSSLDGRGQAYGYTF.

This clonotype was seen at least ten times. J is TRBJ2-7 and V is TRBV28, with D perhaps TRBD1 (7 bases). Germline lookup yields CDR1 MDHEN and CDR2 SYDVKM. This CDR3 has 14 amino acids. V was cut by 9 bases and J by 3 bases, with 18 bases left in between. CDR3 protein: CASLTRQGGYEQYF. The CDR3 nucleotides are TGTGCCAGTCTTACCCGGCAGGGGGGCTACGAGCAGTACTTC.

In the case of this clonotype: A much larger clone sits a single nucleotide away, making a read error possible. This sequence joins TRBV10-3 and TRBJ1-2, with unresolved D. Trimming left V 2 bases short and J 7 bases short, with 11 bases between. The length of the CDR3 is 13 residues. Germline lookup yields CDR1 ENHRY and CDR2 SYGVKD. CDR3 bases: TGTGCCATCAGTGAGACAGACAATCGTGGCTACACCTTC. The encoded protein is CAISETDNRGYTF.

Ten or more counts support this clonotype. The gene calls are TRBV20-1 and TRBJ2-1; D unclear. This CDR3 is 18 amino acids long. Germline loops: CDR1 DFQATT, CDR2 SNEGSKA (reference sequence). The V and J ends lost 2 bases and 8 bases respectively, with 28 bases between them. DNA of the CDR3: TGCAGTGCTAGACCTTTCGCCGGCCAAGACTTAGGCATGGATGAGCAGTTCTTC. Translation gives CSARPFAGQDLGMDEQFF.

This chain uses TRBV5-1 with TRBJ2-5, with D perhaps matching TRBD1 (6 bases). Trimming left V 4 bases short and J 2 bases short, with 12 bases between. The CDR3 length is 14 residues. Per the germline V gene, CDR1 is SGHRS and CDR2 is YFSETQ. The CDR3 DNA sequence: TGCGCCAGCAGCCAACAGGGCTTTCAAGAGACCCAGTACTTC. Translating gives CASSQQGFQETQYF.

The chain employs TRBV29-1 and TRBJ1-1; a weak D match, TRBD1 (5 bases). Trimming shortened V by 4 bases and J by 4 bases, and 13 bases separated the two germline ends. In germline, CDR1 is SQVTM, CDR2 ANQGSEA. The CDR3 loop spans 13 amino acids. CDR3 in amino acids: CSVAWGGSTEAFF. Here the CDR3 DNA reads TGCAGCGTTGCGTGGGGGGGAAGCACTGAAGCTTTCTTT.

V and J are TRBV20-1 and TRBJ1-6, with 7 nucleotides matching TRBD1. Trimming at V came to 5 bases and at J to 0 bases, leaving 16 bases not matched to a gene. This CDR3 has 19 amino acids. Germline V CDR1 and CDR2: DFQATT, SNEGSKA (reference sequence). CDR3 in DNA: TGCAGTGCTCCGCGACAGGGACTTTCCGTAAGCTCCTATAATTCACCCCTCCACTTT. It specifies CSAPRQGLSVSSYNSPLHF.

The chain is built from TRBV12-3 or TRBV12-4 and TRBJ1-2; D gene ambiguous. This CDR3 is built from 14 residues. The V end was cut by 1 base, the J end by 7 bases, with 13 bases between. The chain's CDR3 is CASSLGSGTIGYTF. Here the CDR3 DNA reads TGTGCCAGCAGTTTAGGGTCGGGTACTATTGGCTACACCTTC.

There are a few counts of this clonotype. This rearrangement joins TRBV28 to TRBJ2-5; D tentatively fits TRBD1 or TRBD2 (5 bases each). V lost 5 bases, J lost 4 bases, and 14 bases lay in between. The CDR3 has 14 residues. The germline V gene has CDR1 MDHEN and CDR2 SYDVKM. CDR3 sequence: CASSLIGAGETQYF. CDR3 DNA sequence: TGTGCCAGCAGTCTAATAGGGGCGGGAGAGACCCAGTACTTC.

This rearrangement joins TRBV20-1 to TRBJ2-1; 13 positions agree with TRBD2. Germline CDR1 is DFQATT and CDR2 is SNEGSKA (reference sequence). The V and J ends lost 6 bases and 5 bases, in that order; junction bases with no gene match: 4. This CDR3 comprises 14 residues. The CDR3 DNA reads TGCAGTGCGGGACTAGCGGGAACTGACAATGAGCAGTTCTTC. Translated: CSAGLAGTDNEQFF.

This chain joins TRBV18 and TRBJ2-5; TRBD1 matches at 9 bases. CDR1 and CDR2 (germline): KGHSH, LQKENI. J was trimmed by 5 bases and V by 4 bases; bases with no gene match: 8. The CDR3 is 15 amino acids. CDR3 loop: CASSLRTGAMETQYF. DNA of the CDR3: TGTGCCAGCTCACTACGGACAGGGGCGATGGAGACCCAGTACTTC.

The chain employs TRBV14 and TRBJ2-1; D is ambiguous. Trimming pared 4 bases from V and 7 bases from J, leaving 11 bases between. The CDR3 covers 13 residues. Germline V gives CDR1 SGHDN, CDR2 FVKESK. The CDR3 nucleotides read TGTGCCAGCAGCCGTCTAGTTGGTAATGAGCAGTTCTTC. Its protein is CASSRLVGNEQFF.

This clonotype turned up a few times. This chain connects TRBV28 to TRBJ2-1; no definite D call. Germline V gene lookup returns CDR1 MDHEN and CDR2 SYDVKM. V lost 2 bases, J lost 7 bases, and 9 bases lay in between. The CDR3 sequence is 13 residues long. CDR3 residues: CASSLPPPNEQFF. CDR3 sequence (DNA): TGTGCCAGCAGTTTACCACCTCCAAATGAGCAGTTCTTC.